The T cell receptor beta chain under discussion was sequenced for a study of T cell repertoires in ileal Crohn's disease. TCRB immunosequencing input was roughly 530 nanograms of biopsy DNA per sample. Data came from immunoSEQ multiplex PCR; TCRdb stores just in-frame clones and leaves some out. The sample gives roughly 62,000 clones, 85% to 90% of which show up once; around 2% is in the top ten. Time point defined: neoterminal ileum biopsy at postoperative endoscopy, about 6 months after surgery. Germline values: CDR1 SGHAT, CDR2 FQNNGV. Trimming took 6 bases from V and 0 from J, leaving 12 bases between them. The CDR3 is 14 residues long.

Material for sequencing was ileal tissue. The sequence came from an adult with Crohn's disease. The chain employs TRBV11-2 and TRBJ2-7; no definite D call. The CDR3 bases are TGTGCCAGCAGTCCTGGGCTGGGCTCCTACGAGCAGTACTTC. Translated, it gives CASSPGLGSYEQYF.